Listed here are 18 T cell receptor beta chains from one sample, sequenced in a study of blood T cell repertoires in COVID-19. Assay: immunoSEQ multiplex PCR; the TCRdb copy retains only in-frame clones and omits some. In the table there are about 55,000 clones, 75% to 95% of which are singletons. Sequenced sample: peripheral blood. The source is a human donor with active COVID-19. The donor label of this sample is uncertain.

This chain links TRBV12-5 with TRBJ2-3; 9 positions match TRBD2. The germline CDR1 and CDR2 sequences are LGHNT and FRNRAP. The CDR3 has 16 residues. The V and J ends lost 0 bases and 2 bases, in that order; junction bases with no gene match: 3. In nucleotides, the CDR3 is TGTGCTAGTGGTTTGGTAGCGGGGGGACTCACAGATACGCAGTATTTT. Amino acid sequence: CASGLVAGGLTDTQYF.

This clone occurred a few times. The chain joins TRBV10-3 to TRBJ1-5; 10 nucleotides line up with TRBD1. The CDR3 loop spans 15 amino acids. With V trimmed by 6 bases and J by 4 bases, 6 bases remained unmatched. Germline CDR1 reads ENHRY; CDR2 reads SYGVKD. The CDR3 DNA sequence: TGTGCCATCAGCATGGGACAGGGGTCGAATCAGCCCCAGCATTTT. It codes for CAISMGQGSNQPQHF.

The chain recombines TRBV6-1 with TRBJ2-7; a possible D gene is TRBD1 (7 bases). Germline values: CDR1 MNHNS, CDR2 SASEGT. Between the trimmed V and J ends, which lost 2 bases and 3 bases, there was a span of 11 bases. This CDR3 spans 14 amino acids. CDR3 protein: CASSEYRGGYEQYV. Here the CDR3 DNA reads TGTGCCAGCAGTGAATACAGGGGAGGCTACGAGCAGTACGTC.

Written as DNA, the CDR3 is TGCAGCGTGGCTACGGGGGGGGACCCAAGGCACACAGATACGCAGTATTTT. This translates into CSVATGGDPRHTDTQYF. The J gene is TRBJ2-3, the V gene TRBV29-1, with 8 nucleotides matching TRBD2. Germline V gene sequence: CDR1 SQVTM, CDR2 ANQGSEA. The junction had 16 bases not matched to a gene; V was cut back by 6 bases and J by 2 bases. This CDR3 contains 17 residues.

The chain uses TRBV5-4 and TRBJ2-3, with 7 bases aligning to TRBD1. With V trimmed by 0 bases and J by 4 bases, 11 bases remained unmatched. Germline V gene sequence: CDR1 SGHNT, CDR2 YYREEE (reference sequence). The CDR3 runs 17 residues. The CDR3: CASSLGRQGLSSDTQYF. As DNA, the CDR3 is TGTGCCAGCAGCTTGGGTAGACAGGGCCTTTCCTCAGATACGCAGTATTTT.

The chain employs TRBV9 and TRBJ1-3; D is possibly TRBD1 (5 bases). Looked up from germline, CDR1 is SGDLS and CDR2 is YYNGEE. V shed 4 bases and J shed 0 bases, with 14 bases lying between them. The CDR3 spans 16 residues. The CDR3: CASSPGGIGSGNTIYF. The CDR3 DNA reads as TGTGCCAGCAGCCCTGGGGGGATAGGCTCTGGAAACACCATATATTTT.

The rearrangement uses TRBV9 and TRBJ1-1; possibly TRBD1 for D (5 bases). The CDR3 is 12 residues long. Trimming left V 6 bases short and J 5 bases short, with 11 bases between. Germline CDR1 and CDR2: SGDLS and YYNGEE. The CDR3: CASNDGGTEAFF. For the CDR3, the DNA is TGTGCCAGCAACGACGGGGGAACTGAAGCTTTCTTT.

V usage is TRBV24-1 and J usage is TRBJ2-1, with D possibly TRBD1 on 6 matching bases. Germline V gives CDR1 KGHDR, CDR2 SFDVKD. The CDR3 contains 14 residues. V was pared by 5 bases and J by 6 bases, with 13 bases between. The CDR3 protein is CATSVAGEPNEQFF. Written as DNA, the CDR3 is TGTGCCACCAGTGTGGCAGGGGAACCCAATGAGCAGTTCTTC.

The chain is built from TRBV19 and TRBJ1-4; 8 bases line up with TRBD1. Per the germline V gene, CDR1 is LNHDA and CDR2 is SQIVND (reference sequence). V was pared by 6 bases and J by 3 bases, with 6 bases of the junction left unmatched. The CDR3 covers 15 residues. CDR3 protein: CASRGGQGSNEKLFF. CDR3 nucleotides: TGTGCCAGTAGGGGCGGACAGGGTTCTAATGAAAAACTGTTTTTT.

Written as DNA, the CDR3 is TGTGCCACCAGCCAGACAGGGTACGAGGGTGAAGCTTTCTTT. Translating it yields CATSQTGYEGEAFF. The rearrangement joins TRBV24-1 to TRBJ1-1; 7 bases align to TRBD1. The junction had 11 bases not matched to a gene; V was cut back by 7 bases and J by 7 bases. Germline CDR1 is KGHDR and CDR2 is SFDVKD. This CDR3 contains 14 residues.

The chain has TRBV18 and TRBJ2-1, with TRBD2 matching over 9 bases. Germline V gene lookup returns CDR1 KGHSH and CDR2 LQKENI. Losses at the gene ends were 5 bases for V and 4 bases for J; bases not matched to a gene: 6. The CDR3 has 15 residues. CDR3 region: CASSSRREGYNEQFF. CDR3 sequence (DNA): TGTGCCAGCTCATCCCGGCGGGAGGGTTACAATGAGCAGTTCTTC.

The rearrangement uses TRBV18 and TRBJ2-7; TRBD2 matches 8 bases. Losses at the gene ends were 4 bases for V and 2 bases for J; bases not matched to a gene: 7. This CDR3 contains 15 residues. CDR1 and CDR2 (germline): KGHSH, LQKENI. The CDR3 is CASSLFSGTAYEQYF. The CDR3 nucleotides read TGTGCCAGCTCACTTTTTAGCGGGACCGCCTACGAGCAGTACTTC.

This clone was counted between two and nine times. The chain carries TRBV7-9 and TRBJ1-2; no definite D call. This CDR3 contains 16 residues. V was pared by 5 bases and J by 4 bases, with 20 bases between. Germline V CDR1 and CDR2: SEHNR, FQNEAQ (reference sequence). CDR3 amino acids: CASSTFGDPLVYGYTF. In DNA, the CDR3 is TGTGCCAGCAGCACCTTCGGAGACCCCTTAGTCTATGGCTACACCTTC.

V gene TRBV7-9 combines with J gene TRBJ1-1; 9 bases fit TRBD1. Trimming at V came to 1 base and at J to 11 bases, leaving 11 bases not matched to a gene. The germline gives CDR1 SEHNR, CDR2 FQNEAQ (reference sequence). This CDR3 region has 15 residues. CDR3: CASSLGEQGANKAFF. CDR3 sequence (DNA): TGTGCCAGCAGCTTAGGGGAACAGGGGGCCAATAAGGCTTTCTTT.

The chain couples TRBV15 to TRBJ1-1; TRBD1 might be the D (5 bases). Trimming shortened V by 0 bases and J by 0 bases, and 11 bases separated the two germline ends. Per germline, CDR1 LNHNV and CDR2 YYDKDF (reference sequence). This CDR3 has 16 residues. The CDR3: CATSRDHLQVNTEAFF. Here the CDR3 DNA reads TGTGCCACCAGCAGAGATCATTTACAGGTGAACACTGAAGCTTTCTTT.

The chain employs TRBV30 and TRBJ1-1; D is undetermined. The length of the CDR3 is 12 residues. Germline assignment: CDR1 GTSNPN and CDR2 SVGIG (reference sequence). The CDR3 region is CAAEGSHSEAFF. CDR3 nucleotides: TGTGCAGCGGAAGGCAGCCACTCTGAAGCTTTCTTT. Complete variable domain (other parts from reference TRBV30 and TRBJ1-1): SQTIHQWPATLVQPVGSPLSLECTVEGTSNPNLYWYRQAAGRGLQLLFYSVGIGQISSEVPQNLSASRPQDRQFILSSKKLLLSDSGFYLCAAEGSHSEAFFGQGTRLTVV.

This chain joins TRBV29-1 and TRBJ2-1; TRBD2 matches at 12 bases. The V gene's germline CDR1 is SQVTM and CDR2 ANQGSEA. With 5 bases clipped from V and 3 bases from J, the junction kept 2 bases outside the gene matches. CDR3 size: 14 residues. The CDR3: CSVKTSGGYNEQFF. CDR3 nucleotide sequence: TGCAGCGTTAAGACTAGCGGGGGCTACAATGAGCAGTTCTTC.

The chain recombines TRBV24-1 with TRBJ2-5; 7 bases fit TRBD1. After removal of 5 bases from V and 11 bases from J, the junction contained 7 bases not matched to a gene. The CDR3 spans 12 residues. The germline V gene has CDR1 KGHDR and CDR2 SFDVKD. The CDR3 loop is CATSGPTGSQYF. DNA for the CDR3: TGTGCCACCAGTGGTCCGACAGGGTCTCAGTACTTC.